These 4 T cell receptor beta chains were all obtained from the same sample, sequenced in a study of T-cell memory formation after mild COVID-19. TCRdb reprocessed the 5' RACE reads with MiXCR, giving one entry per CDR3 protein. The sample carries around 180,000 distinct CDR3 sequences, roughly 16% recorded once. The sequenced sample was PBMCs or a T cell subset sorted from them (not recorded which). The receptors here all came from an adult woman who had mild COVID-19 (a few samples of this study predate the infection). Cell type and time point are not known.

The V and J genes are TRBV7-3 and TRBJ2-3; TRBD2 matches at 8 bases. Unmatched junction bases numbered 11, after V lost 3 bases and J lost 0 bases. CDR1 is SGHTA and CDR2 is FQGTGA in the germline V gene. The CDR3 length is 18 residues. CDR3 sequence: CASSLYPSGGLSTDTQYF. The DNA of the CDR3 is TGTGCCAGCAGCTTGTATCCCAGCGGGGGCCTTAGCACAGATACGCAGTATTTT.

This clonotype was picked up a small number of times. The chain links TRBV11-3 to TRBJ2-3; D remains unclear. The germline V and J ends were trimmed by 2 bases and 1 base, with 13 bases remaining between them. CDR1 is SGHNT and CDR2 is YENEEA in the germline V gene. The CDR3 is made up of 16 amino acids. CDR3 sequence (DNA): TGTGCCAGCAGCTTATCTATTTGGGCTGGCACAGATACGCAGTATTTT. Translated: CASSLSIWAGTDTQYF.

The rearrangement links TRBV14 to TRBJ2-1, with D unresolved. The CDR3 is made up of 11 amino acids. V lost 2 bases and J lost 8, with 4 bases in between. Germline V CDR1 and CDR2: SGHDN, FVKESK. CDR3 sequence: CASSQTYEQFF. CDR3 DNA: TGTGCCAGCAGCCAAACCTATGAGCAGTTCTTC.

This clonotype was seen only a few times. For the CDR3, the DNA is TGTGCCAGCAGCTTAGGTTACAAGGGGGTTGTGTCGTACGAGCAGTACTTC. Translation: CASSLGYKGVVSYEQYF. The V call is TRBV7-2, the J call TRBJ2-7, with TRBD1 as a possible D gene (6 bases). Per germline, CDR1 SGHTA and CDR2 FQGNSA. This CDR3 comprises 17 residues. V shed 1 base and J shed 4 bases, with 20 bases lying between them.